Given below is one TCR beta chain in context. This sample is drawn from a study of tumor-infiltrating lymphocytes in glioblastoma multiforme. TCR beta libraries were built from RNA through three nested multiplex PCR rounds using modified ARM-PCR. TCRB cDNA was made from around 0.48 ug total RNA. These TCRB libraries lack any described unique molecular identifiers. TCRdb independently ran MiXCR on the multiplex PCR reads; one entry per CDR3 protein. The sample has 20,000 or so distinct CDR3 sequences; approximately 70% are singletons. The CDR3 is made up of 15 amino acids. Germline loops: CDR1 MNHEY, CDR2 SVGAGI. Trimming pared 2 bases from V and 9 bases from J, leaving 14 bases between.

This receptor was taken from a male donor with glioblastoma. V gene TRBV6-5 combines with J gene TRBJ1-6; D is unclear. Sequencing input: peripheral blood. The CDR3 DNA reads TGTGCCAGCAGTTACCTGCGGGAACTGAGTTCACCCCTCCACTTT. Protein sequence: CASSYLRELSSPLHF.